These 23 T cell receptor beta chains share one sample of origin, sequenced in a study of T cell changes during pregnancy in multiple sclerosis. Generated by immunoSEQ multiplex PCR, the TCRdb table keeps only in-frame clones and is missing some. The sample yields under 95,000 clones, 80% to 95% seen once. The sequenced sample was peripheral blood, obtained in the second trimester of pregnancy. These TCRs come from a female donor with multiple sclerosis, enrolled in a pregnancy study.

In DNA form, the CDR3 reads TGTGCCAGCAGTTTTATAGGGGGATATGGCTACACCTTC. It codes for CASSFIGGYGYTF. V and J are TRBV27 and TRBJ1-2, with a tentative D call TRBD1 (6 bases). V was cut by 3 bases and J by 5 bases, with 10 bases left in between. Per the germline V gene, CDR1 is MNHEY and CDR2 is SMNVEV (reference sequence). The CDR3 spans 13 residues.

V gene TRBV29-1 combines with J gene TRBJ1-2; 9 bases are shared with TRBD1. J was trimmed by 7 bases and V by 4 bases; bases with no gene match: 7. The germline gives CDR1 SQVTM, CDR2 ANQGSEA. This CDR3 has 13 residues. This CDR3 reads CSVGDRERSGYTF. For the CDR3, the DNA is TGCAGCGTTGGGGACAGGGAACGGTCTGGCTACACCTTC.

The gene calls are TRBV2 and TRBJ1-5, with TRBD1 matching over 7 bases. V was clipped by 5 bases and J by 6 bases; unmatched bases: 4. The germline CDR1 and CDR2 sequences are SNHLY and FYNNEI. The CDR3 consists of 13 residues. CDR3 region: CASSRDSTQPQHF. In DNA, the CDR3 is TGTGCCAGCAGTCGGGACAGTACTCAGCCCCAGCATTTT.

The chain carries TRBV27 and TRBJ2-1; weak D call: TRBD2 (6 bases). The CDR3 has 15 residues. The V gene lost 3 bases and the J gene lost 8 bases, with 17 bases spanning the gap. Germline CDR1 and CDR2: MNHEY and SMNVEV (reference sequence). CDR3 sequence reads: CASSFSGGATYEQFF. In DNA form, the CDR3 reads TGTGCCAGCAGTTTCTCGGGCGGGGCTACATATGAGCAGTTCTTC.

The genes are TRBV28 and TRBJ1-1, with D tentatively TRBD1 (5 bases). This CDR3 has 14 amino acids. Germline CDR1 and CDR2: MDHEN and SYDVKM. Between the trimmed V and J ends, which lost 8 bases and 0 bases, there was a span of 13 bases. CDR3 residues: CASRLGPMNTEAFF. The CDR3 DNA is TGTGCCAGCCGTCTGGGGCCCATGAACACTGAAGCTTTCTTT.

CDR3 nucleotides: TGCGCCAGCAGCCCTACCGCCGGGGTTGATGAGCAGTTCTTC. This sequence encodes CASSPTAGVDEQFF. V usage is TRBV5-1 and J usage is TRBJ2-1, with a weak D call TRBD2 (5 bases). V was cut by 4 bases and J by 8 bases, with 16 bases left in between. The CDR3 covers 14 residues. Germline CDR1 and CDR2: SGHRS and YFSETQ.

The chain has TRBV5-1 and TRBJ2-4, with D perhaps TRBD1 (5 bases). The germline V and J ends were trimmed by 0 bases and 0 bases, with 10 bases remaining between them. Looked up from germline, CDR1 is SGHRS and CDR2 is YFSETQ. The CDR3 totals 16 residues. For the CDR3, the DNA is TGCGCCAGCAGCTTGGGGCGGACACTAGCCAAAAACATTCAGTACTTC. Its translation: CASSLGRTLAKNIQYF.

V gene TRBV15 combines with J gene TRBJ2-7; 8 bases fit TRBD1. This CDR3 spans 14 amino acids. Germline CDR1 LNHNV, CDR2 YYDKDF (reference sequence). Trimming took 0 bases from V and 5 from J; bases not matched to a gene: 3. The DNA of the CDR3 is TGTGCCACCAGCAGAGAAACAGGGGGGCACGAGCAGTACTTC. It specifies CATSRETGGHEQYF.

This clone has a single count. The V call is TRBV2, the J call TRBJ1-6; tentatively, D is TRBD1 (6 bases). The CDR3 loop spans 12 amino acids. The germline V gene encodes CDR1 SNHLY and CDR2 FYNNEI. V was clipped by 5 bases and J by 11 bases, with 10 bases between them. The DNA for the CDR3 is TGTGCCAGCAGTACTGACAGGCCACCCCTCCACTTT. Protein product: CASSTDRPPLHF. The full variable domain, with the rest looked up from reference TRBV2 and TRBJ1-6, is EPEVTQTPSHQVTQMGQEVILRCVPISNHLYFYWYRQILGQKVEFLVSFYNNEISEKSEIFDDQFSVERPDGSNFTLKIRSTKLEDSAMYFCASSTDRPPLHFGNGTRLTVT.

The chain has TRBV28 and TRBJ2-3; no definite D call. CDR1 and CDR2 (germline): MDHEN, SYDVKM. V dropped 1 base and J dropped 4 bases, with 6 bases sitting between them. The CDR3 spans 13 residues. CDR3 sequence reads: CASSLSIPDTQYF. CDR3 sequence (DNA): TGTGCCAGCAGTTTATCCATCCCAGATACGCAGTATTTT.

This chain joins TRBV15 and TRBJ1-4; TRBD1 matches 11 bases. The V segment lost 0 bases and the J segment 8 bases; nucleotides outside the gene matches: 5. The length of the CDR3 is 16 residues. The V gene's germline CDR1 is LNHNV and CDR2 YYDKDF (reference sequence). The CDR3: CATSRDSGTGGEKLFF. Written as DNA, the CDR3 is TGTGCCACCAGCAGAGACTCCGGGACAGGGGGAGAAAAACTGTTTTTT.

The chain carries TRBV7-2 and TRBJ2-3; D not certain. V was clipped by 3 bases and J by 4 bases, with 8 bases between them. Per the germline V gene, CDR1 is SGHTA and CDR2 is FQGNSA. The CDR3 consists of 13 residues. The CDR3 region is CASSLIASDTQYF. The CDR3 DNA reads TGTGCCAGCAGCTTGATAGCATCAGATACGCAGTATTTT.

The chain is built from TRBV10-2 and TRBJ2-6, with 9 bases that match TRBD1. Germline values: CDR1 WSHSY, CDR2 SAAADI. V was pared by 8 bases and J by 1 base, with 15 bases of the junction left unmatched. The CDR3 spans 19 residues. In DNA, the CDR3 is TGCGCCAGCCACCGGACAGGGGCCCTCGCCCGATCTGGGGCCAACGTCCTGACTTTC. It yields the protein CASHRTGALARSGANVLTF.

CDR3 DNA sequence: TGTGCCAGCAGCGCGCGGGACGCCTGGGGCGAGCAGTACTTC. It is translated as CASSARDAWGEQYF. The chain uses TRBV9 and TRBJ2-7, with D possibly being TRBD2 (6 bases). Germline V lookup: CDR1 SGDLS, CDR2 YYNGEE. The CDR3 runs to 14 residues. V was trimmed by 3 bases and J by 6 bases, leaving 16 bases between them.

A single count supports this clone. The chain combines TRBV2 with TRBJ2-2; no reliable D call. Germline V gives CDR1 SNHLY, CDR2 FYNNEI. With 5 bases removed from V and 2 bases from J, the gap between germline ends came to 9 bases. There are 14 residues in the CDR3. DNA of the CDR3: TGTGCCAGCAGTATCCATACAAACACCGGGGAGCTGTTTTTT. It specifies CASSIHTNTGELFF.

This clone was counted ten times or more. The chain couples TRBV6-5 to TRBJ2-1; D gene uncertain. The CDR3 spans 13 residues. The germline gives CDR1 MNHEY, CDR2 SVGAGI. V lost 2 bases and J lost 11, with 13 bases in between. The CDR3 region has the DNA TGTGCCAGCAGTTACAACGTGGAGAGCCAGCAGTTCTTC. This translates into CASSYNVESQQFF.

The chain couples TRBV2 to TRBJ2-6, with a possible D match to TRBD1 (5 bases). V gave up 7 bases and J gave up 5 bases, with 15 bases separating them. Germline V gene sequence: CDR1 SNHLY, CDR2 FYNNEI. The CDR3 runs to 15 residues. As DNA, the CDR3 is TGTGCCAGCACTCTGAAGGGGCTCTGGGCCAACGTCCTGACTTTC. It yields the protein CASTLKGLWANVLTF.

In nucleotides, the CDR3 is TGTGCCAGCAGCTCTCAATGGGGGCGCTTTGTCGGGGAGCTGTTTTTT. Amino acid sequence: CASSSQWGRFVGELFF. The genes are TRBV7-9 and TRBJ2-2; D is perhaps TRBD1 (6 bases). In germline, CDR1 is SEHNR, CDR2 FQNEAQ (reference sequence). This CDR3 region has 16 residues. Trimming shortened V by 4 bases and J by 7 bases, and 19 bases separated the two germline ends.

The chain carries TRBV13 and TRBJ2-1, with TRBD2 as a possible D gene (5 bases). CDR1 PRHDT and CDR2 FYEKMQ come from the germline V gene (reference sequence). The CDR3 sequence is 14 residues long. V dropped 1 base and J dropped 7 bases, with 11 bases sitting between them. Written as DNA, the CDR3 is TGTGCCAGCAGCTTAGCCGGAGGACGTAATGAGCAGTTCTTC. As protein: CASSLAGGRNEQFF.

This clone has more than one count but fewer than ten. This chain uses TRBV18 with TRBJ1-2; TRBD1 matches at 9 bases. With V trimmed by 6 bases and J by 8 bases, 4 bases remained unmatched. Germline CDR1 reads KGHSH; CDR2 reads LQKENI. This CDR3 is built from 12 residues. The chain's CDR3 is CASSEDRGGYTF. The CDR3 coding sequence is TGTGCCAGCTCCGAGGACAGGGGAGGCTACACCTTC.

V usage is TRBV4-3 and J usage is TRBJ1-1; D remains unclear. Trimming cost V 0 bases and J 0 bases, with 8 bases left between them. The CDR3 is 15 amino acids. Germline CDR1 LGHNA, CDR2 YSLEER. CDR3 DNA sequence: TGCGCCAGCAGCCAAGACGGCGGCATGAACACTGAAGCTTTCTTT. Encoded protein: CASSQDGGMNTEAFF.

The chain has TRBV14 and TRBJ2-1; D not certain. Germline lookup yields CDR1 SGHDN and CDR2 FVKESK. Trimming cost V 1 base and J 0 bases, with 4 bases left between them. The CDR3 is made up of 14 amino acids. The CDR3 sequence is CASSQVSSYNEQFF. The DNA for the CDR3 is TGTGCCAGCAGCCAAGTTAGCTCCTACAATGAGCAGTTCTTC.

The chain joins TRBV28 to TRBJ2-3; 9 bases are shared with TRBD1. This CDR3 spans 14 amino acids. The ends lost 6 bases at V and 2 bases at J; junction bases unmatched: 3. CDR1 MDHEN and CDR2 SYDVKM come from the germline V gene. The DNA of the CDR3 is TGTGCCAGCAGGGGGACAGGGATCACAGATACGCAGTATTTT. It translates to CASRGTGITDTQYF.